The entry below gives a single T cell receptor beta chain sequence along with its context. J was trimmed by 4 bases and V by 1 base; bases with no gene match: 3. The CDR3 consists of 14 residues. From germline, CDR1 is SGHNT and CDR2 YYREEE (reference sequence). The data were taken from a study of blood T cell repertoires in COVID-19. For the study at large: The United States, Italy and Spain provided the acute and convalescent COVID-19 samples.

Under the authors' procedure: Amplified reference gene primers provided the basis for estimating nucleated cell counts. Produced via immunoSEQ multiplex PCR; TCRdb's table is partial and in-frame only. For V, J and clone size, that table is used; D and trimming come from the DNA. The repertoire includes about 300,000 clones, 65% to 90% of them detected once, and 3.5% to 5% sits in the top ten. The V gene is TRBV5-4, the J gene TRBJ2-7, with 9 bases that match TRBD1. Sequenced sample: PBMCs or T cells enriched from blood (not recorded which). The TCR was taken from a man aged 25 to 40 who had recovered from COVID-19. Here the CDR3 DNA reads TGTGCCAGCAGCTTGACTGACAGGGGGTACGAGCAGTACTTC. It encodes CASSLTDRGYEQYF.